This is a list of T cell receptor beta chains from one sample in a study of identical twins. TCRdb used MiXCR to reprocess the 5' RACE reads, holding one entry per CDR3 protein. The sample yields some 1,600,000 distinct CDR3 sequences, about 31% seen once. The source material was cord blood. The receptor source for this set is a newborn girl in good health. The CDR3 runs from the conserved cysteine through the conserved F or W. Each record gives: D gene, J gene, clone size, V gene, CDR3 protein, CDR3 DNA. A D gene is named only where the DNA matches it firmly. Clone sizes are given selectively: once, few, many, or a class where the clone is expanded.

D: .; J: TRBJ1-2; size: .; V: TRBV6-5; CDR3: CASRGPVYGYTF; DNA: TGTGCCAGCAGGGGGCCAGTCTATGGCTACACCTTC
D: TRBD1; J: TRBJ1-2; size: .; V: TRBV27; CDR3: CASSLFGTGNSGYTF; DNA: TGTGCCAGCAGTTTATTCGGGACAGGGAATTCTGGCTACACCTTC
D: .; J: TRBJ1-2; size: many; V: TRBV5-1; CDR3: CASSLGGGPNYGYTF; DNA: TGTGCCAGCAGCTTAGGGGGGGGTCCTAACTATGGCTACACCTTC
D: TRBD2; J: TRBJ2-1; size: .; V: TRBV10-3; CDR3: CAISDGGRSYNEQFF; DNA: TGTGCCATCAGTGATGGCGGGAGGAGCTACAATGAGCAGTTCTTC
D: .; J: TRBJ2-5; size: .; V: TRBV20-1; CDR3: CSATKVNEQYF; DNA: TGCAGTGCTACGAAAGTCAATGAGCAGTACTTC
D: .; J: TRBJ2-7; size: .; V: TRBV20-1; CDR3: CSARVPRRTYSEQYF; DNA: TGCAGTGCTAGAGTACCGCGGAGGACCTACAGTGAGCAGTACTTC
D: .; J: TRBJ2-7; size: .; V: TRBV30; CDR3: CAWTWGYEQYF; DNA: TGTGCCTGGACGTGGGGGTACGAGCAGTACTTC
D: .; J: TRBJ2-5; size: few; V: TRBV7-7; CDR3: CASSLVGTHQETQYF; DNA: TGTGCTAGCAGCTTAGTCGGGACACACCAAGAGACCCAGTACTTC
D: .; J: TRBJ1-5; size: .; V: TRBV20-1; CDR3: CSASSANQPQHF; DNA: TGCAGTGCTAGTTCGGCGAATCAGCCCCAGCATTTT
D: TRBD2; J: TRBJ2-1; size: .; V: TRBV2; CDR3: CASSARSSGLYNEQFF; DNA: TGTGCCAGCAGTGCCCGCTCTAGCGGGCTGTACAATGAGCAGTTCTTC
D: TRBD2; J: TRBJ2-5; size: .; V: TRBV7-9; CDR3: CASSHPGTSGDEQYF; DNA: TGTGCCAGCAGCCATCCTGGGACTAGCGGGGATGAGCAGTACTTC
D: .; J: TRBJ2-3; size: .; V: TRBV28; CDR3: CASSSPSSRADTQYF; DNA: TGTGCCAGCAGTTCGCCCTCGTCGAGGGCAGATACGCAGTATTTT
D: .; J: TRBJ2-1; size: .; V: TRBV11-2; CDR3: CASSLEPQGYEQFF; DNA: TGTGCCAGCAGCTTAGAACCGCAGGGATATGAGCAGTTCTTC
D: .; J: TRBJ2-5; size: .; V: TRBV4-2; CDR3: CASSQDPTRLETQYF; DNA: TGTGCCAGCAGCCAAGACCCAACTAGGTTGGAGACCCAGTACTTC
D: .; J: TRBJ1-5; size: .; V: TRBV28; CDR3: CASSFPTTLRDTGTRQPQHF; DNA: TGTGCCAGCAGTTTCCCGACAACTTTACGGGACACAGGGACCAGGCAGCCCCAGCATTTT
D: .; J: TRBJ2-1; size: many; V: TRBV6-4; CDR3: CASSAGYNEQFF; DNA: TGTGCCAGCAGTGCAGGTTACAATGAGCAGTTCTTC
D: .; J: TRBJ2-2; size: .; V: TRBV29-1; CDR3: CSVQEAAPNTGELFF; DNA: TGCAGCGTTCAGGAGGCGGCCCCGAACACCGGGGAGCTGTTTTTT
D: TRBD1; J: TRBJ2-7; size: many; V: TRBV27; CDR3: CASSPGQAAYEQYF; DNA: TGTGCCAGCAGCCCCGGACAGGCCGCCTACGAGCAGTACTTC
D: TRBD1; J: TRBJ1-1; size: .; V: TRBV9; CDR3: CVSSAGQELEAFF; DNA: TGTGTCAGCAGCGCCGGACAGGAGCTTGAAGCTTTCTTT
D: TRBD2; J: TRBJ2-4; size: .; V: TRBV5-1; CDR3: CASRLVASGDIQYF; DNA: TGCGCCAGCCGCTTGGTCGCTAGCGGGGACATTCAGTACTTC
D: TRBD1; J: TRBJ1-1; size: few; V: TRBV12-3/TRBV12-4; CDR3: CASSSGQGGKAEAFF; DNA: TGTGCCAGCAGTTCTGGACAGGGCGGTAAGGCTGAAGCTTTCTTT
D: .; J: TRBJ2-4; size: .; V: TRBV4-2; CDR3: CASSQRRTKNIQYF; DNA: TGTGCCAGCAGCCAGAGACGGACTAAAAACATTCAGTACTTC
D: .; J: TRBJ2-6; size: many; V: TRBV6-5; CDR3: CASSLATTSGANVLTF; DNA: TGTGCCAGCAGTTTAGCCACTACCTCTGGGGCCAACGTCCTGACTTTC
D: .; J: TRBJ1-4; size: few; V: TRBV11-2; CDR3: CASSLLVGTNEKLFF; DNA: TGTGCCAGCAGCCTCCTCGTGGGGACTAATGAAAAACTGTTTTTT
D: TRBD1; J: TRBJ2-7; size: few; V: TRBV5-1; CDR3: CASSANRGAYEQYF; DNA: TGCGCCAGCAGCGCAAACAGGGGCGCCTACGAGCAGTACTTC
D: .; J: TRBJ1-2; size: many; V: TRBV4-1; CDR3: CASRPGGDYGYTF; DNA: TGCGCCAGCAGGCCGGGGGGCGACTATGGCTACACCTTC
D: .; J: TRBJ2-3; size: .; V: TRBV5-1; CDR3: CASTTGAVDTQYF; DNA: TGCGCCAGCACTACCGGGGCGGTAGATACGCAGTATTTT
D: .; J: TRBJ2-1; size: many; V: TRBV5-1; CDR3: CASSSDYYEQFF; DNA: TGCGCCAGCAGCTCCGACTACTATGAGCAGTTCTTC
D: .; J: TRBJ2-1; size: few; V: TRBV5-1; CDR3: CASSLEYGAYNEQFF; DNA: TGCGCCAGCAGCTTGGAGTACGGCGCCTACAATGAGCAGTTCTTC
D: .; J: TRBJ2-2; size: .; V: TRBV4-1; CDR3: CASSQESRVTGELFF; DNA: TGCGCCAGCAGCCAAGAAAGTCGGGTTACCGGGGAGCTGTTTTTT
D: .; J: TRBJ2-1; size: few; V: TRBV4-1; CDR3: CASSQSRLGSNNEQFF; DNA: TGCGCCAGCAGCCAATCCAGACTAGGGTCCAACAATGAGCAGTTCTTC
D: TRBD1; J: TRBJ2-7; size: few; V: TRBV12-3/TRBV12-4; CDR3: CASSLMDRGEQYF; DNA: TGTGCCAGCAGTCTTATGGACAGGGGCGAGCAGTACTTC